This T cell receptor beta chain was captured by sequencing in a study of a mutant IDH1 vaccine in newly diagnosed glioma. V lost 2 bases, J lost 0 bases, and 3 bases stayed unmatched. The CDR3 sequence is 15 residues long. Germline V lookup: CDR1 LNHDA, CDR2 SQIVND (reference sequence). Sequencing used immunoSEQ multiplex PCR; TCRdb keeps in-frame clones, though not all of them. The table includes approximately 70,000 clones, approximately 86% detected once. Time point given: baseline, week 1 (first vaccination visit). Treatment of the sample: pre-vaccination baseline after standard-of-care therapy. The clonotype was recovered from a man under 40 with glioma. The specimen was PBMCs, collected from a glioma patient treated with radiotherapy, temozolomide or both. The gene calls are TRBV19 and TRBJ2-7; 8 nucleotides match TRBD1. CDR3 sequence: CASSISGGPSYEQYF. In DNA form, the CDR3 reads TGTGCCAGTAGTATATCAGGGGGCCCCTCCTACGAGCAGTACTTC.